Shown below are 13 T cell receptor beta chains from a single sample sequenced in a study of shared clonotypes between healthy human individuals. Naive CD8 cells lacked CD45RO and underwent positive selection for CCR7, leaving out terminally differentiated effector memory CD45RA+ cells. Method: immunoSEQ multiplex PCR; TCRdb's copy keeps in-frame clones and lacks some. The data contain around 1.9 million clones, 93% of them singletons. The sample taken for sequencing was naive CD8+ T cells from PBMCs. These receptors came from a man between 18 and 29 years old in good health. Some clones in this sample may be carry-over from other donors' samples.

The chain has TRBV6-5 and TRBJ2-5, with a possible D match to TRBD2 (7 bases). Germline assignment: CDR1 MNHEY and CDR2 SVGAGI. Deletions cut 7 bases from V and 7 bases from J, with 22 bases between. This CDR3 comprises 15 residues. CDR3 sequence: CASTHGGRPDGTQYF. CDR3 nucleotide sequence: TGTGCCAGCACTCACGGGGGGCGGCCCGACGGGACCCAGTACTTC.

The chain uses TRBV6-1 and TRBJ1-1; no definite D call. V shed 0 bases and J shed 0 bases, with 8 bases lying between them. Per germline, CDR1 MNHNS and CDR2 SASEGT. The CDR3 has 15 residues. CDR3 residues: CASSEAKSLNTEAFF. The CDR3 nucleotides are TGTGCCAGCAGTGAAGCGAAAAGCCTGAACACTGAAGCTTTCTTT.

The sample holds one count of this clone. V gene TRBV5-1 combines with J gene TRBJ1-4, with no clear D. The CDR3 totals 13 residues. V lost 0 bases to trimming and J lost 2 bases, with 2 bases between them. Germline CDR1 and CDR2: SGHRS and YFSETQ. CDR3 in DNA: TGCGCCAGCAGCTTGGGGACTAATGAAAAACTGTTTTTT. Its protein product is CASSLGTNEKLFF. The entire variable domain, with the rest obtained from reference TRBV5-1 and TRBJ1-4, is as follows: KAGVTQTPRYLIKTRGQQVTLSCSPISGHRSVSWYQQTPGQGLQFLFEYFSETQRNKGNFPGRFSGRQFSNSRSEMNVSTLELGDSALYLCASSLGTNEKLFFGSGTQLSVL.

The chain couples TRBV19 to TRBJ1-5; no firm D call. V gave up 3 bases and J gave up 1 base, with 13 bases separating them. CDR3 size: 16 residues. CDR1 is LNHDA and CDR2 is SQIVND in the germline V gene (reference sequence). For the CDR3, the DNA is TGTGCCAGTAGTATCCGTGAGGTAGTAAGCAATCAGCCCCAGCATTTT. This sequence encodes CASSIREVVSNQPQHF.

CDR3 DNA sequence: TGTGCCAGCAGTTTATCTGCATACAACACCGGGGAGCTGTTTTTT. Protein sequence: CASSLSAYNTGELFF. V and J are TRBV27 and TRBJ2-2; D gene uncertain. Germline V gene lookup returns CDR1 MNHEY and CDR2 SMNVEV (reference sequence). Trimming took 0 bases from V and 2 from J, leaving 7 bases between them. The CDR3 contains 15 residues.

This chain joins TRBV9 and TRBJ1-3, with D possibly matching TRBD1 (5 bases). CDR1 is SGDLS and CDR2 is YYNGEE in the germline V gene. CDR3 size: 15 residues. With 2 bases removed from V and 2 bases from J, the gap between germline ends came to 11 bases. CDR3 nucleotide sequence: TGTGCCAGCAGCGTGATCGGGGGAACTGGAAACACCATATATTTT. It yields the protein CASSVIGGTGNTIYF.

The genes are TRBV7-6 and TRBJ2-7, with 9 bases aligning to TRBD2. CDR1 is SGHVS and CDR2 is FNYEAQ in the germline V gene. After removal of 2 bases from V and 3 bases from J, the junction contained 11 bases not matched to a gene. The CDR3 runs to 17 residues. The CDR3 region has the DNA TGTGCCAGCAGCTTAAGGCCTAGCGGGACGACTTACTACGAGCAGTACTTC. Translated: CASSLRPSGTTYYEQYF.

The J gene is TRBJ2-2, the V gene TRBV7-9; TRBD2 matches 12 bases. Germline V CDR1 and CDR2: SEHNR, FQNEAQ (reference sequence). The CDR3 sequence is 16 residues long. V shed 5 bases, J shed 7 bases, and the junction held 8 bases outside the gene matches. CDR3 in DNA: TGTGCCAGCAGCACAAGACTAGCGGGAGAGGTCGGGGAGCTGTTTTTT. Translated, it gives CASSTRLAGEVGELFF.

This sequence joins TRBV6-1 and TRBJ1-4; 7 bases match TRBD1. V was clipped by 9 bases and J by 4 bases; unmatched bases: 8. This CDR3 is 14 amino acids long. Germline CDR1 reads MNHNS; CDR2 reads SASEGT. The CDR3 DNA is TGTGCCAGGCAATCAGGGGGTTTTAATGAAAAACTGTTTTTT. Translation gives CARQSGGFNEKLFF.

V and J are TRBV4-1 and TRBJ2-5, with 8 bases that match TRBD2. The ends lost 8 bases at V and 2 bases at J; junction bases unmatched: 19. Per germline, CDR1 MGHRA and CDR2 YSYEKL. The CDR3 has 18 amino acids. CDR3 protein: CASQKWIVSGAIQETQYF. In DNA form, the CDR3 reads TGCGCCAGCCAGAAATGGATTGTTAGCGGGGCTATTCAAGAGACCCAGTACTTC.

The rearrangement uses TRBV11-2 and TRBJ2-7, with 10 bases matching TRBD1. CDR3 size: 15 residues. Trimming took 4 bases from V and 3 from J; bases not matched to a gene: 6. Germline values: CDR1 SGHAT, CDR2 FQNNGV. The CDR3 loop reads CASSSSGTGDYEQYF. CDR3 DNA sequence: TGTGCCAGCAGCTCCTCCGGGACAGGGGACTACGAGCAGTACTTC.

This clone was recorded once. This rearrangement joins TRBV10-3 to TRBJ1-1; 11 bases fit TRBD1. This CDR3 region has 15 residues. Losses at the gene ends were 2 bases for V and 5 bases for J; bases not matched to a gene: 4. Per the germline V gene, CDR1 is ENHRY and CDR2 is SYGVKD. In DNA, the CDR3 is TGTGCCATCAGTGAGCCGGGACAGGGGGGTACTGAAGCTTTCTTT. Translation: CAISEPGQGGTEAFF.

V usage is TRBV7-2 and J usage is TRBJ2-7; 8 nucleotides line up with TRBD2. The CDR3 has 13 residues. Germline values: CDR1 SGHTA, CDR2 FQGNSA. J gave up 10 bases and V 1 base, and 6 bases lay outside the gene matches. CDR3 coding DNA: TGTGCCAGCAGCTTAGGGGGGCTAGCGGGTCAGTACTTC. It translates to CASSLGGLAGQYF.